The 16 T cell receptor beta chains below were found in one sample sequenced in a study of response to subunit inactivated influenza vaccine. TCRdb re-derived calls from the RT-PCR reads in MiXCR, one entry per CDR3 protein. The sample has around 580,000 distinct CDR3 sequences; 14% are singletons. The starting material was PBMCs from blood, obtained 12 days after vaccination. Receptor source: a man aged 45-65 years who received an inactivated influenza vaccine.

This clonotype was picked up a small number of times. The chain links TRBV12-3 or TRBV12-4 to TRBJ2-1; 11 bases line up with TRBD2. The junction had 10 bases not matched to a gene; V was cut back by 3 bases and J by 6 bases. The CDR3 runs 17 residues. Written as DNA, the CDR3 is TGTGCCAGCAGTTTGACTAGCGGGAACCCAATCACCAATGAGCAGTTCTTC. Residues: CASSLTSGNPITNEQFF.

This rearrangement joins TRBV5-1 to TRBJ2-5; TRBD1 agrees at 8 bases. The CDR3 extends over 15 amino acids. J lost 5 bases, V lost 0 bases, and 6 bases had no gene match. From germline, CDR1 is SGHRS and CDR2 YFSETQ. CDR3 region: CASSLAQGAIETQYF. CDR3 nucleotide sequence: TGCGCCAGCAGCTTGGCCCAGGGGGCTATTGAGACCCAGTACTTC.

This clonotype was counted a few times. This chain uses TRBV10-3 with TRBJ2-7, with D possibly matching TRBD2 (6 bases). The germline V gene encodes CDR1 ENHRY and CDR2 SYGVKD. Trimming took off 4 bases at V and 4 bases at J, with 11 bases between the two ends. The CDR3 sequence is 13 residues long. The chain's CDR3 is CAISGGSGYEQYF. The CDR3 nucleotides read TGTGCCATCAGTGGGGGGAGCGGGTACGAGCAGTACTTC.

The chain uses TRBV7-3 and TRBJ1-2; perhaps TRBD1 as D (6 bases). V gave up 5 bases and J gave up 7 bases, with 26 bases separating them. Germline V lookup: CDR1 SGHTA, CDR2 FQGTGA. This CDR3 is built from 17 residues. This CDR3 reads CASSGIMLDRSLSGYTF. CDR3 in DNA: TGTGCCAGCAGCGGGATTATGCTGGACAGAAGTCTCTCTGGCTACACCTTC. The full variable domain, its missing parts supplied by reference TRBV7-3 and TRBJ1-2, is GAGVSQTPSNKVTEKGKYVELRCDPISGHTALYWYRQSLGQGPEFLIYFQGTGAADDSGLPNDRFFAVRPEGSVSTLKIQRTERGDSAVYLCASSGIMLDRSLSGYTFGSGTRLTVV.

The chain combines TRBV5-4 with TRBJ2-3; D possibly corresponds to TRBD1 (6 bases). V was clipped by 0 bases and J by 1 base, with 15 bases between them. Germline V gives CDR1 SGHNT, CDR2 YYREEE (reference sequence). The CDR3 has 17 residues. In nucleotides, the CDR3 is TGTGCCAGCAGCTTGGCGAAGACTTACAGGGGCACAGATACGCAGTATTTT. It yields the protein CASSLAKTYRGTDTQYF.

The chain couples TRBV29-1 to TRBJ2-3; D may correspond to TRBD1 or TRBD2 (5 bases each). This CDR3 has 16 amino acids. CDR1 and CDR2 from the germline V gene are SQVTM and ANQGSEA. Deletions cut 5 bases from V and 2 bases from J, with 20 bases between. The CDR3 nucleotides are TGCAGCGTTCGGGATCCGGGACCTCCTTTCACAGATACGCAGTATTTT. Protein product: CSVRDPGPPFTDTQYF.

This sequence joins TRBV23-1 and TRBJ1-5, with D perhaps matching TRBD1 (6 bases). Being an ORF, TRBV23-1 has a function that is uncertain. This CDR3 has 15 amino acids. The V end was cut by 3 bases, the J end by 4 bases, with 13 bases between. In DNA, the CDR3 is TGCGCCAGCAGTCACTCGGGACAAGGAAATCAGCCCCAGCATTTT. Translating gives CASSHSGQGNQPQHF.

The chain is built from TRBV6-5 and TRBJ2-1, with D possibly TRBD1 on 5 matching bases. Trimming pared 0 bases from V and 5 bases from J, leaving 11 bases between. Germline lookup yields CDR1 MNHEY and CDR2 SVGAGI. CDR3 length: 15 residues. For the CDR3, the DNA is TGTGCCAGCAGTTACTCTGGACAAAACAACAATGAGCAGTTCTTC. As protein: CASSYSGQNNNEQFF.

The rearrangement links TRBV7-2 to TRBJ2-7, with a tentative D call TRBD1 (6 bases). With 1 base removed from V and 3 bases from J, the gap between germline ends came to 16 bases. Germline CDR1 reads SGHTA; CDR2 reads FQGNSA. This CDR3 contains 16 residues. The CDR3 bases are TGTGCCAGCAGCTTAGATGGGGAAGTACAGGGCTACGAGCAGTACTTC. It is translated as CASSLDGEVQGYEQYF.

The chain uses TRBV5-1 and TRBJ2-7, with 10 bases matching TRBD1. Germline assignment: CDR1 SGHRS and CDR2 YFSETQ. V was clipped by 4 bases and J by 7 bases; unmatched bases: 5. There are 13 residues in the CDR3. CDR3 DNA sequence: TGCGCCAGCAGCCCGGGACAGGGGAGTGAGCAGTACTTC. It is translated as CASSPGQGSEQYF.

This clonotype showed up just a few times. The chain employs TRBV5-1 and TRBJ1-2; no firm D call. This CDR3 contains 13 residues. Per germline, CDR1 SGHRS and CDR2 YFSETQ. V lost 0 bases and J 8 bases, leaving 11 bases between the germline ends. The CDR3 sequence is CASSLDRSGGYTF. For the CDR3, the DNA is TGCGCCAGCAGCTTGGACCGTTCTGGAGGCTACACCTTC.

This clonotype turned up a few times. The V call is TRBV10-3, the J call TRBJ1-6, with 8 nucleotides matching TRBD1. This CDR3 has 16 residues. The V and J ends lost 0 bases and 5 bases, in that order; junction bases with no gene match: 3. The germline gives CDR1 ENHRY, CDR2 SYGVKD. The CDR3 nucleotides are TGTGCCATCAGTGAGTCGGACAGGGCCAATAATTCACCCCTCCACTTT. This gives the protein CAISESDRANNSPLHF.

The V gene is TRBV29-1, the J gene TRBJ2-5, with D possibly TRBD1 on 5 matching bases. Germline V CDR1 and CDR2: SQVTM, ANQGSEA. The CDR3 length is 13 residues. V was cut by 3 bases and J by 7 bases, with 15 bases left in between. The CDR3 protein is CSVDEHGHGTQYF. The DNA of the CDR3 is TGCAGCGTTGATGAGCACGGACACGGGACCCAGTACTTC.

V usage is TRBV6-1 and J usage is TRBJ2-7; possible D gene TRBD2, 6 bases. The CDR3 runs to 14 residues. Trimming shortened V by 6 bases and J by 7 bases, and 19 bases separated the two germline ends. Germline loops: CDR1 MNHNS, CDR2 SASEGT. The CDR3 loop reads CASREAGSLWEQYF. The DNA for the CDR3 is TGTGCCAGCAGGGAGGCGGGATCCCTGTGGGAGCAGTACTTC.

The rearrangement uses TRBV28 and TRBJ1-5; D is unclear. V was shortened by 5 bases and J by 2 bases, with 10 bases between the two germline ends. This CDR3 is built from 14 residues. In germline, CDR1 is MDHEN, CDR2 SYDVKM. The DNA for the CDR3 is TGTGCCAGCAGTCTCCCTCTTCGCAATCAGCCCCAGCATTTT. As protein: CASSLPLRNQPQHF.

The CDR3 is CSVRAIQMNTEAFF. CDR3 DNA: TGCAGCGTGAGAGCAATACAGATGAACACTGAAGCTTTCTTT. The rearrangement links TRBV29-1 to TRBJ1-1; D unclear. CDR3 length equals 14 residues. Trimming shortened V by 6 bases and J by 0 bases, and 14 bases separated the two germline ends. Germline CDR1 SQVTM, CDR2 ANQGSEA.